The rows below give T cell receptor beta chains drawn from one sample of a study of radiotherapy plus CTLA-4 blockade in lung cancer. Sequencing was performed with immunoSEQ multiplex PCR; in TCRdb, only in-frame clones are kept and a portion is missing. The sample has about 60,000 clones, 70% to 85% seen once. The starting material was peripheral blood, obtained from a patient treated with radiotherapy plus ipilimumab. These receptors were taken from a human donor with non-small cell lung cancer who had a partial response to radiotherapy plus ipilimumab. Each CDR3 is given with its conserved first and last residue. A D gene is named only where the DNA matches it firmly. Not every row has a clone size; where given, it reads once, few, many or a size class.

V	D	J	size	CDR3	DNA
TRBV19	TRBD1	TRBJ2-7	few	CASSGTGGSYEQYF	TGTGCCAGTAGTGGGACAGGGGGCTCTTACGAGCAGTACTTC
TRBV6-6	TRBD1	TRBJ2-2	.	CASIRQGAGGTGELFF	TGTGCCAGCATTAGACAGGGGGCTGGGGGAACCGGGGAGCTGTTTTTT
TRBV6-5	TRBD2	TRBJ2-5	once	CASSRTSGVQETQYF	TGTGCCAGCAGTAGGACTAGCGGGGTCCAAGAGACCCAGTACTTC
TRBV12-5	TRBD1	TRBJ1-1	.	CASGLTGGSTEAFF	TGTGCTAGTGGTCTTACAGGGGGTTCGACTGAAGCTTTCTTT
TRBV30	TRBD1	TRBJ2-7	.	CAWRTGTGGEQYF	TGTGCCTGGCGAACCGGGACAGGCGGCGAGCAGTACTTC
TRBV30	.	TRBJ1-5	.	CAWSVPGGNQPQHF	TGTGCCTGGAGTGTACCGGGGGGCAATCAGCCCCAGCATTTT
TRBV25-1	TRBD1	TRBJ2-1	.	CASQGQGSLNEQFF	TGTGCCAGTCAGGGACAGGGGTCCCTGAATGAGCAGTTCTTC
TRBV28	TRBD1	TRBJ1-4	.	CASGQGQRKLFF	TGTGCCAGCGGACAGGGTCAGAGAAAACTGTTTTTT
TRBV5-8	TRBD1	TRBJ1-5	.	CASSFQGAGNQPQHF	TGTGCCAGCAGCTTTCAGGGGGCGGGCAATCAGCCCCAGCATTTT
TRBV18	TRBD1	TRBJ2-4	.	CASSLIDRVLAKNIQYF	TGTGCCAGCTCACTAATCGACAGGGTACTAGCCAAAAACATTCAGTACTTC
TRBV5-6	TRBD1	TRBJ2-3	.	CASSWGQYIADTQYF	TGTGCCAGCAGCTGGGGACAGTACATAGCAGATACGCAGTATTTT
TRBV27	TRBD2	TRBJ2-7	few	CASTERGPTYEQYF	TGTGCCAGCACGGAGCGGGGGCCCACCTACGAGCAGTACTTC
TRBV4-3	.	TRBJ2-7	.	CASSQEGGEQYF	TGCGCCAGCAGCCAAGAGGGGGGAGAGCAGTACTTC
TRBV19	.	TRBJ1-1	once	CASSSTGNTEAFF	TGTGCCAGTAGTTCGACAGGGAACACTGAAGCTTTCTTT
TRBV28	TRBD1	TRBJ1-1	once	CASRRRQGFFTEAFF	TGTGCCAGCAGACGGCGACAGGGGTTCTTCACTGAAGCTTTCTTT
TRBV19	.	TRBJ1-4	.	CASSMSATNEKLFF	TGTGCCAGTAGTATGTCAGCAACTAATGAAAAACTGTTTTTT
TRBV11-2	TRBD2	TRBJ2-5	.	CASRNRGLAKYF	TGTGCCAGCAGGAACAGAGGACTAGCGAAGTACTTC
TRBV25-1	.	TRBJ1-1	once	CASGTLGNTEAFF	TGTGCCAGCGGGACATTAGGGAACACTGAAGCTTTCTTT
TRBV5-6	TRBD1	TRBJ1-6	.	CASSFGQANSPLHF	TGTGCCAGCAGCTTCGGACAGGCGAATTCACCCCTCCACTTT
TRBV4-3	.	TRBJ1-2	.	CASSQGGRDLGYTF	TGCGCCAGCAGCCAAGGGGGACGGGACTTGGGCTACACCTTC
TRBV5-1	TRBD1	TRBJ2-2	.	CASSSSGQGITGELFF	TGCGCCAGCAGCTCCTCGGGACAGGGGATAACCGGGGAGCTGTTTTTT
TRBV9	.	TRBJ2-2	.	CASSGPSGTGELFF	TGTGCCAGCAGCGGGCCGTCGGGCACCGGGGAGCTGTTTTTT
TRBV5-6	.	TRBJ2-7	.	CASSLEGQGGYEQYF	TGTGCCAGCAGCTTGGAAGGGCAGGGAGGCTACGAGCAGTACTTC
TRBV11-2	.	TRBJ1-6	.	CASSLAGQGGGFPLHF	TGTGCCAGCAGCTTAGCGGGTCAGGGAGGGGGATTTCCCCTCCACTTT
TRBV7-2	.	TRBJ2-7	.	CASSLGLDRHEQYF	TGTGCCAGCAGCTTAGGACTAGATCGCCACGAGCAGTACTTC
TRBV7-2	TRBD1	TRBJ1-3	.	CASSLRTGTTIYF	TGTGCCAGCAGCCTCAGGACAGGGACGACCATATATTTT
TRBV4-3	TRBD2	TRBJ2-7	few	CASSAQRGGQYEQYF	TGCGCCAGCAGCGCGCAGCGGGGGGGCCAGTACGAGCAGTACTTC
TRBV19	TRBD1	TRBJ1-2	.	CASRTTGSDGYTF	TGTGCCAGTAGAACGACAGGGTCGGATGGCTACACCTTC
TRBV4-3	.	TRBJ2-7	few	CASSQDSRSASYEQYF	TGCGCCAGCAGCCAAGATAGTCGCTCTGCCTCCTACGAGCAGTACTTC
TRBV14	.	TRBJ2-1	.	CASSPFMLSYNEQFF	TGTGCCAGCAGCCCGTTTATGCTTAGCTACAATGAGCAGTTCTTC
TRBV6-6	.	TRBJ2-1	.	CASSYSVDRGRDEQFF	TGTGCCAGCAGTTACTCGGTGGACAGAGGTCGGGATGAGCAGTTCTTC
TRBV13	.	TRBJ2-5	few	CASSGSGVWETQYF	TGTGCCAGCAGCGGGTCAGGGGTGTGGGAGACCCAGTACTTC
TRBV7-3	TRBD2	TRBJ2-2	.	CASSNPGTSGGSTGELFF	TGTGCCAGCAGCAACCCCGGGACTAGCGGGGGTAGCACCGGGGAGCTGTTTTTT
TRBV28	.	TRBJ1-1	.	CASREGPKNTEAFF	TGTGCCAGCAGGGAGGGCCCGAAGAACACTGAAGCTTTCTTT
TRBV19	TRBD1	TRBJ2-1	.	CASSPGTGVYNEQFF	TGTGCCAGTAGCCCCGGGACAGGGGTGTACAATGAGCAGTTCTTC
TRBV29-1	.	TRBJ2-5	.	CSVVRGSQETQYF	TGCAGCGTGGTTCGGGGGAGTCAAGAGACCCAGTACTTC
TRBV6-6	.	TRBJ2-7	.	CASTGEPGVYEQYF	TGTGCCAGCACCGGGGAACCCGGGGTCTACGAGCAGTACTTC
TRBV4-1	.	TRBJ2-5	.	CASSQVPLRGQETQYF	TGCGCCAGCAGCCAGGTACCCCTGCGAGGCCAAGAGACCCAGTACTTC
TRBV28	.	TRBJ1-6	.	CASRPGHVNSPLHF	TGTGCCAGCAGGCCGGGACACGTCAATTCACCCCTCCACTTT
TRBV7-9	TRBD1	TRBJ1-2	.	CASSLGTGPTNYGYTF	TGTGCCAGCAGCTTAGGGACAGGACCCACTAACTATGGCTACACCTTC
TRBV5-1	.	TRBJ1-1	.	CASSSGGETEAFF	TGCGCCAGCAGCTCCGGGGGGGAGACTGAAGCTTTCTTT
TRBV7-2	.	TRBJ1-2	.	CASSLALTANQLYGYTF	TGTGCCAGCAGCTTAGCGCTCACAGCCAATCAGCTTTATGGCTACACCTTC
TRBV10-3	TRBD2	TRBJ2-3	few	CAISDLRTSGAADTQYF	TGTGCCATCAGTGACCTTCGGACTAGCGGGGCCGCAGATACGCAGTATTTT
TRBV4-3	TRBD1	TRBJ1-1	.	CASSATGGKTEAFF	TGCGCCAGCAGCGCCACAGGGGGCAAAACTGAAGCTTTCTTT
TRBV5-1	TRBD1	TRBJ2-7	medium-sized	CASSPGQGLYEQYF	TGCGCCAGCAGCCCGGGACAGGGATTATACGAGCAGTACTTC
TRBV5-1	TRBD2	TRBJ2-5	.	CASSSRGGPGETQYF	TGCGCCAGCAGCTCGCGCGGGGGGCCGGGAGAGACCCAGTACTTC
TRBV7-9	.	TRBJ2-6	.	CASSQGGGANVLTF	TGTGCCAGCAGCCAGGGGGGCGGGGCCAACGTCCTGACTTTC
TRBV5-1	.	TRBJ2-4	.	CASSPGGATKNIQYF	TGCGCCAGCTCCCCCGGAGGCGCAACCAAAAACATTCAGTACTTC
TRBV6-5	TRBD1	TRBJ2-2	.	CASRHRDSRTGELFF	TGTGCCAGCAGACACCGGGACAGTAGGACCGGGGAGCTGTTTTTT
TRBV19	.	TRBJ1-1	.	CASSSFMVPGVTEAFF	TGTGCCAGTAGTAGCTTTATGGTCCCGGGAGTCACTGAAGCTTTCTTT
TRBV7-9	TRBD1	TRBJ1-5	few	CASSLDRGGDMNQPQHF	TGTGCCAGCAGCCTCGACAGGGGAGGGGATATGAATCAGCCCCAGCATTTT
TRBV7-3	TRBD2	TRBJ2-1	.	CASSLSGGADEQFF	TGTGCCAGCAGCTTAAGCGGGGGGGCAGATGAGCAGTTCTTC
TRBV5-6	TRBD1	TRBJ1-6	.	CASSSGQENYNSPLHF	TGTGCCAGCAGCTCTGGACAGGAAAACTATAATTCACCCCTCCACTTT
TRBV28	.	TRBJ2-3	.	CAAGGQGSTDTQYF	TGTGCTGCCGGGGGGCAGGGGAGCACAGATACGCAGTATTTT
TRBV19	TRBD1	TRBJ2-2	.	CASKKGGANTGELFF	TGTGCCAGTAAGAAAGGGGGCGCGAACACCGGGGAGCTGTTTTTT
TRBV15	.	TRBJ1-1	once	CATSRPGDLNTEAFF	TGTGCCACCAGCAGGCCCGGGGATCTGAACACTGAAGCTTTCTTT